Described below is a single T cell receptor (beta chain) sequence and its context. Its target is unknown. The sample belongs to a study of T cells in Graves' hyperthyroidism and ophthalmopathy. Among ophthalmopathy patients, the Clinical Activity Score reached at least 3, the NOSPECS grade reached at least 4, and duration remained under 3 months. Exclusion followed for patients with uncontrolled infection, other autoimmune disease, pregnancy or lactation. Using around 10 ml of fresh peripheral blood, PBMCs were prepared. TCR beta CDR3 regions were amplified from RNA transcripts. The HTBI primer set was used in a first-round RT-PCR of the TCR CDR3. TCRdb reprocessed the multiplex PCR reads with MiXCR, giving one entry per CDR3 protein. The profile shows a few hundred thousand distinct CDR3 sequences, roughly 15% of them singletons. The CDR3 extends over 13 amino acids. CDR1 is SGHDT and CDR2 is YYEEEE in the germline V gene. Deletions cut 4 bases from V and 2 bases from J, with 10 bases between.

Study-wide results and limits: The majority of expanded thyroid clonotypes above 0.001 also appeared in blood.

Input material: blood. The chain is built from TRBV5-6 and TRBJ2-7; tentative D call: TRBD1 (6 bases). The sequence was collected from a woman between 40 and 50 years old with Graves' ophthalmopathy. The CDR3 region has the DNA TGTGCCAGCAGCCGAACAGGGACCTACGAGCAGTACTTC. Translating gives CASSRTGTYEQYF.